This T cell receptor beta chain comes out of a study of human T cells and chemical hapten exposure (dated by TCRdb to the early 2020s). Some background on the complete study: For sensitization, 2% DPC in acetone was applied to a 2 cm by 2 cm area of upper inner arm skin. Patients additionally received weekly therapeutic DPC doses to the scalp throughout the approximately 24-week study period. Patch testing on the upper back used Finn chambers containing 0.01% DPC, with scoring done after 6 days according to International Contact Dermatitis Research Group standards. Alopecia areata with under or over 50% scalp involvement, alopecia totalis and alopecia universalis were represented in the patient cohort, which was mostly female. The libraries were sequenced as a pool, and the TCR yield per sample differed mostly because of small variations in library volumes within the pool. This study followed changes in the peripheral blood TCR repertoire in vivo during primary and secondary sensitization of alopecia patients to the hapten diphenylcyclopropenone (DPC). Blood samples were taken from patients before sensitization (week 0) and at 2, 6 and about 24 weeks after DPC sensitization. About 29 alopecia patients gave blood for TCR sequencing at one to four time points (pre-sensitization, 2, 6 and 24 weeks).

Receptor amplification or capture employed RACE. Sequencing relied on a NextSeq 500. During library preparation, unique molecular identifiers were attached to individual cDNA molecules so that TCRs could be counted quantitatively and reproducibly. For every blood RNA sample, sequencing covered both the TCR alpha and TCR beta chains. As for how the authors treated the data: The median number of TCRs per sample was approximately 93,000, ranging from about 23,224 to 750,000. V, J and CDR3 annotation of the TCR reads was performed with the Decombinator software suite. For the PS versus PT1 abundance plots, all samples were subsampled to the same number of TCRs (28,000). Expanded TCRs were defined as absent before sensitization and observed at least eight times at the 2-week time point. In-frame beta chains were kept once TCRdb had trimmed the public reads at Q25 with fastp and called clones with MiXCR. Records with the same CDR3 protein are collapsed into one entry carrying the most frequent genes and DNA. It is TCRdb's table, rather than the study itself, that gives the V and J calls and clone size. The sample table holds about 98,000 distinct CDR3 sequences, of which about a tenth were seen once. The ten largest make up approximately 3.4% of the sample.

The sample's time point label, in plain terms: pre-sensitization, week 0. The intended sense of this specimen's treatment or condition label: therapeutic diphenylcyclopropenone sensitization with weekly scalp DPC. At every patch-test visit, the blood draw took place before the patch test was put on. Eligible patients were aged 18 to 70, diagnosed with alopecia, deemed suitable for DPC therapy, and excluded if pregnant. Total RNA was extracted from unfractionated whole blood that had been collected in Tempus Blood RNA tubes. Its CDR3 holds 16 amino acids, cysteine through phenylalanine. The read is trimmed to its CDR3 DNA, 48 bases read in frame from base 1. According to the germline V gene, CDR1 reads SGHRS and CDR2 reads YFSETQ. The germline V end is reduced by 4 bases and the J end by 2 bases; junction bases left unmatched: 8. This clonotype was found many times. Its antigen remains undetermined. Within one base of it there is no much larger clone, and no base qualities were kept.

Overall results and qualifications from the work: Patch test score correlated positively with the number of PT1 expanded TCRs, reaching significance at thresholds 8, 16 and 32 but not at 4. Compared with pre-sensitization or healthy control sets, expanded TCRs formed significantly more large CDR3 similarity clusters, which is consistent with antigen-driven responses. All patients had alopecia, a presumed autoimmune disease, so their immune response might differ from that of healthy individuals. DPC sensitization did not change how many TCRs were above 1 in 1000 frequency, and no evidence was found of alterations in global repertoire structure. After repeated subsampling, the strength of the expansion versus patch-test correlation and the threshold at which it became significant changed.

The sequences come from whole blood, collected in connection with sensitization to the hapten diphenylcyclopropenone (DPC). The TCR originated in a woman aged 60-70 years with alopecia areata. Some clones in this sample may be carry-over from other donors' samples. Recombination joined TRBV5-1 with TRBJ2-5; 10 of the junction bases match TRBD1. CDR3 protein: CASSPGRGQGQETQYF. The nucleotide sequence reads as follows: TGCGCCAGCAGCCCCGGCCGGGGACAGGGGCAAGAGACCCAGTACTTC.